This passage covers 29 T cell receptor beta chains from one sample sequenced in a study of T cell changes during pregnancy in multiple sclerosis. Method: immunoSEQ multiplex PCR; TCRdb's copy keeps in-frame clones and lacks some. The table lists about 100,000 clones, 80% to 95% of them singletons, with less than 2% in the top ten. The specimen comprised peripheral blood, sampled after pregnancy. The receptors were sampled from a female donor with multiple sclerosis, enrolled in a pregnancy study.

This clone was found a few times. The chain has TRBV4-1 and TRBJ2-2; 11 positions agree with TRBD1. In germline, CDR1 is MGHRA, CDR2 YSYEKL. With V trimmed by 3 bases and J by 6 bases, 3 bases remained unmatched. The CDR3 is made up of 15 amino acids. As DNA, the CDR3 is TGCGCCAGCAGCCAGCGGGACAGGGGGGCCGGGGAGCTGTTTTTT. This sequence encodes CASSQRDRGAGELFF.

This clone was detected only once. No conserved phenylalanine or tryptophan is present at the end of the CDR3, so a read error is the likely explanation. The V and J genes are TRBV11-2 and TRBJ2-7, with 7 bases aligning to TRBD1. The CDR3 extends over 15 amino acids. Germline loops: CDR1 SGHAT, CDR2 FQNNGV. J lost 2 bases, V lost 5 bases, and 9 bases had no gene match. In DNA form, the CDR3 reads TGTGCCAGCAGCCCTCGCGCCGGGACAGCCTACGAGCAGTACCTC. This translates into CASSPRAGTAYEQYL.

The chain carries TRBV7-9 and TRBJ1-2, with TRBD1 as a possible D gene (6 bases). V lost 5 bases to trimming and J lost 0 bases, with 16 bases between them. The length of the CDR3 is 16 residues. CDR1 and CDR2 from the germline V gene are SEHNR and FQNEAQ (reference sequence). This CDR3 is CASSLALGGPNYGYTF. CDR3 in DNA: TGTGCCAGCAGCCTCGCCTTGGGGGGGCCTAACTATGGCTACACCTTC.

The CDR3 DNA sequence: TGTGCCAGCAGACCCACAGCGGGGGGATCCTACGAGCAGTACTTC. Protein sequence: CASRPTAGGSYEQYF. The chain is built from TRBV28 and TRBJ2-7; TRBD2 matches 9 bases. The CDR3 totals 15 residues. CDR1 and CDR2 (germline): MDHEN, SYDVKM. V dropped 6 bases and J dropped 1; count of bases not matched to a gene: 7.

The gene calls are TRBV2 and TRBJ2-1; 9 bases line up with TRBD2. The junction had 12 bases not matched to a gene; V was cut back by 6 bases and J by 9 bases. Germline V CDR1 and CDR2: SNHLY, FYNNEI. The CDR3 covers 15 residues. The CDR3 DNA sequence: TGTGCCAGCAGCCCACGGGGCGGGGGGGCCGGTGAGCAGTTCTTC. This encodes CASSPRGGGAGEQFF.

The chain carries TRBV5-5 and TRBJ2-5; D possibly corresponds to TRBD2 (5 bases). CDR3 length equals 15 residues. The germline V and J ends were trimmed by 0 bases and 4 bases, with 13 bases remaining between them. Germline lookup yields CDR1 SGHKS and CDR2 YYEKEE (reference sequence). The CDR3 nucleotides are TGTGCCAGCAGCTTGGGTGGGTTAGGGAGAGAGACCCAGTACTTC. It encodes CASSLGGLGRETQYF.

The chain's CDR3 is CASSISVRVTDTQYF. DNA of the CDR3: TGTGCCAGTAGTATTTCGGTTCGCGTCACAGATACGCAGTATTTT. The rearrangement uses TRBV19 and TRBJ2-3; D is ambiguous. Germline V lookup: CDR1 LNHDA, CDR2 SQIVND (reference sequence). The V and J ends lost 3 bases and 2 bases respectively, with 12 bases between them. The CDR3 spans 15 residues.

The CDR3 sequence: CSASTGGGGFF. CDR3 nucleotides: TGCAGTGCTTCTACAGGAGGGGGGGGCTTCTTT. The rearrangement links TRBV20-1 to TRBJ1-1; TRBD1 might be the D (6 bases). The V end was cut by 5 bases, the J end by 14 bases, with 18 bases between. CDR1 and CDR2 (germline): DFQATT, SNEGSKA (reference sequence). The CDR3 extends over 11 amino acids.

The chain carries TRBV5-1 and TRBJ2-1; 9 bases agree with TRBD1. Germline V gives CDR1 SGHRS, CDR2 YFSETQ. V shed 2 bases, J shed 6 bases, and the junction held 6 bases outside the gene matches. This CDR3 has 15 residues. The CDR3 loop reads CASSFSGTGINEQFF. The CDR3 DNA reads as TGCGCCAGCAGCTTCTCCGGGACAGGGATCAATGAGCAGTTCTTC.

This chain joins TRBV21-1 and TRBJ2-2; the D call of TRBD2 is as the table states it, not checked on the DNA. TRBV21-1 is a pseudogene locus. The length of the CDR3 is 15 residues. The CDR3 here is CASSKDRVLSGELFF. The CDR3 nucleotides are TGTGCCAGCAGCAAAGATCGGGTCCTAAGCGGGGAGCTGTTTTTT.

Of note for this clone: Other DNA sequences in this sample translate to the same CDR3. V and J are TRBV27 and TRBJ1-6; 9 positions match TRBD1. Germline assignment: CDR1 MNHEY and CDR2 SMNVEV (reference sequence). CDR3 length equals 14 residues. The V and J ends lost 6 bases and 7 bases, in that order; junction bases with no gene match: 4. The CDR3 region is CASSLGQGNSPLHF. The CDR3 nucleotides are TGTGCCAGCAGCCTTGGACAGGGGAATTCACCCCTCCACTTT.

The V gene is TRBV5-4, the J gene TRBJ2-7; tentatively, D is TRBD2 (5 bases). Germline V gene data show CDR1 as SGHNT and CDR2 as YYREEE (reference sequence). The germline V and J ends were trimmed by 1 base and 0 bases, with 14 bases remaining between them. This CDR3 is 16 amino acids long. The CDR3 sequence: CASSLSQKRSSYEQYF. CDR3 DNA sequence: TGTGCCAGCAGCTTGAGTCAAAAGCGGAGCTCCTACGAGCAGTACTTC.

This chain uses TRBV5-1 with TRBJ1-3, with TRBD1 matching 7 bases. The V and J ends lost 4 bases and 3 bases, in that order; junction bases with no gene match: 10. The CDR3 loop spans 16 amino acids. The germline gives CDR1 SGHRS, CDR2 YFSETQ. The CDR3 bases are TGCGCCAGCAGCACCGGGACAGTAACGGTTGGAAACACCATATATTTT. Amino acid sequence: CASSTGTVTVGNTIYF.

The V and J genes are TRBV28 and TRBJ1-5; 7 nucleotides align to TRBD1. The CDR3 extends over 14 amino acids. V trimming: 2 bases; J trimming: 6 bases; junction bases outside the gene matches: 4. Per germline, CDR1 MDHEN and CDR2 SYDVKM. In DNA, the CDR3 is TGTGCCAGCAGTTTAAGACAGGGTGGTCAGCCCCAGCATTTT. Amino acids: CASSLRQGGQPQHF.

The gene calls are TRBV5-1 and TRBJ2-7; weak D call: TRBD1 (6 bases). This CDR3 region has 13 residues. Germline V gene data show CDR1 as SGHRS and CDR2 as YFSETQ. Trimming removed 4 bases at V and 1 base at J, with 9 bases between. CDR3 in DNA: TGCGCCAGCAGCCTGGACAGATCCTACGAGCAGTACTTC. It specifies CASSLDRSYEQYF.

The CDR3 region has the DNA TGCAGCGTTTCGGGGGAGAGTATCGCCGGCTACACCTTC. It translates to CSVSGESIAGYTF. The chain couples TRBV29-1 to TRBJ1-2; TRBD1 might be the D (5 bases). The CDR3 runs to 13 residues. Germline V CDR1 and CDR2: SQVTM, ANQGSEA. Trimming removed 5 bases from V and 8 bases from J, with 18 bases in between.

The chain links TRBV7-9 to TRBJ2-5; a possible D gene is TRBD2 (6 bases). Trimming left V 1 base short and J 5 bases short, with 11 bases between. This CDR3 has 14 amino acids. CDR1 is SEHNR and CDR2 is FQNEAQ in the germline V gene (reference sequence). The CDR3 protein is CASSLGEAVETQYF. The DNA of the CDR3 is TGTGCCAGCAGCTTAGGGGAGGCGGTGGAGACCCAGTACTTC.

The rearrangement uses TRBV9 and TRBJ1-1; possibly TRBD1 for D (5 bases). Germline-derived CDR1 and CDR2 are SGDLS and YYNGEE. The length of the CDR3 is 16 residues. The ends were cut back, 3 bases at V and 3 bases at J, with 18 bases in the middle. The CDR3, as DNA: TGTGCCAGCAGCGCCAGCCCCCAGGGTGGGGACACTGAAGCTTTCTTT. This translates into CASSASPQGGDTEAFF.

The chain links TRBV4-1 to TRBJ1-5; 11 nucleotides line up with TRBD1. The ends lost 1 base at V and 1 base at J; junction bases unmatched: 6. Germline CDR1 MGHRA, CDR2 YSYEKL. The CDR3 sequence is 18 residues long. The CDR3 region is CASSQAGTGGKSNQPQHF. CDR3 coding DNA: TGCGCCAGCAGCCAAGCCGGGACAGGGGGAAAAAGCAATCAGCCCCAGCATTTT.

V and J are TRBV7-2 and TRBJ1-1, with a possible D match to TRBD1 (6 bases). V dropped 4 bases and J dropped 5 bases, with 17 bases sitting between them. This CDR3 spans 15 amino acids. CDR1 and CDR2 from the germline V gene are SGHTA and FQGNSA. CDR3 loop: CASSSMGGRGTEAFF. The CDR3 DNA sequence: TGTGCCAGCAGCTCGATGGGGGGGCGAGGGACTGAAGCTTTCTTT.

This clone has only one observation. This sequence joins TRBV19 and TRBJ1-2; TRBD1 might be the D (6 bases). Germline CDR1 and CDR2: LNHDA and SQIVND (reference sequence). Trimming took off 7 bases at V and 6 bases at J, with 15 bases between the two ends. CDR3 size: 13 residues. In nucleotides, the CDR3 is TGTGCCAGTAAAACACAGGGTGGGGATGGCTACACCTTC. Translating gives CASKTQGGDGYTF.

V is TRBV5-5 and J is TRBJ2-7; D is possibly TRBD1 (5 bases). Germline CDR1 and CDR2: SGHKS and YYEKEE (reference sequence). CDR3 length: 15 residues. Trimming pared 4 bases from V and 0 bases from J, leaving 14 bases between. CDR3 protein: CASSGGPRASYEQYF. The CDR3 DNA reads as TGTGCCAGCAGCGGTGGACCCAGGGCCTCCTACGAGCAGTACTTC. The full variable domain, rest sourced from reference TRBV5-5 and TRBJ2-7, is DAGVTQSPTHLIKTRGQQVTLRCSPISGHKSVSWYQQVLGQGPQFIFQYYEKEERGRGNFPDRFSARQFPNYSSELNVNALLLGDSALYLCASSGGPRASYEQYFGPGTRLTVT.

V usage is TRBV5-1 and J usage is TRBJ2-7; maybe TRBD2 (5 bases). Germline CDR1 and CDR2: SGHRS and YFSETQ. The CDR3 has 13 amino acids. Deletions cut 2 bases from V and 4 bases from J, with 10 bases between. The CDR3 region is CASSLSGLYEQYF. CDR3 nucleotide sequence: TGCGCCAGCAGCTTATCGGGATTATACGAGCAGTACTTC.

V is TRBV7-9 and J is TRBJ1-1, with a tentative D call TRBD1 (5 bases). V lost 2 bases to trimming and J lost 1 base, with 17 bases between them. This CDR3 is built from 17 residues. Germline V gene data show CDR1 as SEHNR and CDR2 as FQNEAQ (reference sequence). The chain's CDR3 is CASSLPQLGRRNTEAFF. CDR3 nucleotide sequence: TGTGCCAGCAGCTTACCCCAACTGGGGCGCAGGAACACTGAAGCTTTCTTT.

This clone was counted a single time. The CDR3 sequence: CASSIRGSTDTQYF. DNA for the CDR3: TGCGCCAGCTCCATTCGGGGAAGCACAGATACGCAGTATTTT. The chain uses TRBV5-1 and TRBJ2-3; tentatively, D is TRBD2 (5 bases). This CDR3 comprises 14 residues. Germline values: CDR1 SGHRS, CDR2 YFSETQ. V was trimmed by 7 bases and J by 0 bases, leaving 12 bases between them.

This rearrangement joins TRBV15 to TRBJ1-4, with 9 bases matching TRBD1. Trimming took 2 bases from V and 5 from J; bases not matched to a gene: 6. This CDR3 spans 16 amino acids. Looked up from germline, CDR1 is LNHNV and CDR2 is YYDKDF (reference sequence). In DNA, the CDR3 is TGTGCCACCAGCAGAAACCACAGGGGGCCGAATGAAAAACTGTTTTTT. It translates to CATSRNHRGPNEKLFF.

J is TRBJ2-7 and V is TRBV6-5; TRBD1 might be the D (5 bases). V was trimmed by 6 bases and J by 4 bases, leaving 10 bases between them. Germline V gene lookup returns CDR1 MNHEY and CDR2 SVGAGI. This CDR3 contains 12 residues. The CDR3 loop reads CASRGVAYEQYF. For the CDR3, the DNA is TGTGCCAGCAGAGGGGTGGCATACGAGCAGTACTTC.

The rearrangement joins TRBV2 to TRBJ1-1, with TRBD1 as a possible D gene (6 bases). Per the germline V gene, CDR1 is SNHLY and CDR2 is FYNNEI. V was pared by 1 base and J by 8 bases, with 11 bases between. This CDR3 has 13 amino acids. The CDR3 nucleotides read TGTGCCAGCAGTGAAGGTGGGGGGGCCGAAGCTTTCTTT. It codes for CASSEGGGAEAFF.

The chain employs TRBV4-2 and TRBJ1-6; 9 nucleotides line up with TRBD1. The CDR3 has 16 residues. The germline V gene has CDR1 LGHNA and CDR2 YNFKEQ. V lost 1 base and J lost 10; bases outside the gene matches: 8. CDR3 in amino acids: CASSQGVGDRASPLHF. The CDR3, as DNA: TGTGCCAGCAGCCAAGGAGTTGGGGACAGGGCCTCACCCCTCCACTTT.